This T cell receptor beta chain was sequenced during a study of technical replicates of blood from a few donors. Method: immunoSEQ multiplex PCR; TCRdb's copy keeps in-frame clones and lacks some. In the table there are 60,000 to 85,000 clones, 90% to 95% of which are singletons. The CDR3 runs 14 residues. Germline CDR1 MNHNY, CDR2 SVGAGI (reference sequence). The V end was cut by 6 bases, the J end by 10 bases, with 19 bases between. The chain recombines TRBV6-6 with TRBJ2-1, with D possibly TRBD2 on 6 matching bases. The specimen sequenced was T cells isolated from PBMCs. The source of this sequence is a human donor in good health. In DNA, the CDR3 is TGTGCCAGCAGGGAAAACAACGTCGCGGGAGAGCAGTTCTTC. This sequence encodes CASRENNVAGEQFF.